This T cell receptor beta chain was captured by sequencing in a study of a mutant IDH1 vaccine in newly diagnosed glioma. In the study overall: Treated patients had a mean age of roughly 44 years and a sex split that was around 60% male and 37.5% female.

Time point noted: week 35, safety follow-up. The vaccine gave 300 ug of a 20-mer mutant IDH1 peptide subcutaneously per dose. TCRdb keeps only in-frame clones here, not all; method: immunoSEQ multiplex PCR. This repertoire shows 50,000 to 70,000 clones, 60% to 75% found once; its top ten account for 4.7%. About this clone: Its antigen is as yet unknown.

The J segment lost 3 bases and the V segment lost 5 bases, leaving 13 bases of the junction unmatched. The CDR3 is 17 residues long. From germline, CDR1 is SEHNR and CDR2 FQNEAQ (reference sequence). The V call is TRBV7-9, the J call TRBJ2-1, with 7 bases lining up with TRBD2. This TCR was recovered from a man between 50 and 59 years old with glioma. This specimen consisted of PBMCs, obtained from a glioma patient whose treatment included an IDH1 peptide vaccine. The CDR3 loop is CASSEAQGSGFYNEQFF. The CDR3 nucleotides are TGTGCCAGCAGCGAAGCCCAGGGTAGCGGGTTCTACAATGAGCAGTTCTTC.